This T cell receptor (beta chain) was profiled in a study of T-cell reconstitution after alpha-beta-depleted transplantation in children. Study-wide points: Reports say that about two months after transplant, the alpha-beta T cells came out of several hundred graft clones that had expanded. In some patients, recipient T cells and intrathymic progenitors surviving conditioning explained high day-60 diversity. One year after transplant, T-cell counts and diversity came mostly from newly produced T cells.

CDR1 is SGHRS and CDR2 is YFSETQ in the germline V gene. V lost 4 bases, J lost 4 bases, and 12 bases lay in between. The length of the CDR3 is 13 residues. Preparation of the TCRbeta library used unique molecular identifiers. TCRdb reanalysed the PCR reads using MiXCR and keeps one entry per CDR3 protein. The table has 670,000 or so distinct CDR3 sequences, roughly 14% seen once. In this sample, this clonotype turned up a few times. What it recognizes is unknown. Source: PBMCs, taken before TCRalphabeta/CD19-depleted stem cell transplant. The chain employs TRBV5-1 and TRBJ2-7; D may match TRBD1 or TRBD2 (6 bases each). The receptor's source is a girl aged 2 to 9 with congenital amegakaryocytic thrombocytopenia, due to receive a stem cell transplant. The CDR3 region is CASSTGTFYEQYF. As DNA, the CDR3 is TGCGCCAGCAGCACAGGGACTTTTTACGAGCAGTACTTC.